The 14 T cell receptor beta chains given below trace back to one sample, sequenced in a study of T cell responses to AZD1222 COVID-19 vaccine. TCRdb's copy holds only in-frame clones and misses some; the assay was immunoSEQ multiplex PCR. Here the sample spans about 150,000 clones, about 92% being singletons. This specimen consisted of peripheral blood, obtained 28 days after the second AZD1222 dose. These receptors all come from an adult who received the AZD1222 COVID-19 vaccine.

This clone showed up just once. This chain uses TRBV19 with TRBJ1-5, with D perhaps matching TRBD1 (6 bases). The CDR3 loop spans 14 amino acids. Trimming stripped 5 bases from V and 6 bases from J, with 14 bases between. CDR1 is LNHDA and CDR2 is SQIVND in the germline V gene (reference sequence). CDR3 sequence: CASSALQGGQPQHF. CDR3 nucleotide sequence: TGTGCCAGTAGTGCCCTACAGGGTGGTCAGCCCCAGCATTTT.

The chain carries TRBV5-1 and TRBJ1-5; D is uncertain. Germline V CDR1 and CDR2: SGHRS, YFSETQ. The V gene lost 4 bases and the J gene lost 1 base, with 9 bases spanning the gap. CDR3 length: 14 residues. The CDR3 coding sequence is TGCGCCAGCAGCGAGGTGCCAAGCAATCAGCCCCAGCATTTT. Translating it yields CASSEVPSNQPQHF.

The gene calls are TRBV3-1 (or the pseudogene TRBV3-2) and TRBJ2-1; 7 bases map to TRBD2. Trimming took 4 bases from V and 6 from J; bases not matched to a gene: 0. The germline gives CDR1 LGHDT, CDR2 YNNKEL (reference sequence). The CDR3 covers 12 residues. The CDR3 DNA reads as TGTGCCAGCAGCCCTAGCGGCAATGAGCAGTTCTTC. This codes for CASSPSGNEQFF.

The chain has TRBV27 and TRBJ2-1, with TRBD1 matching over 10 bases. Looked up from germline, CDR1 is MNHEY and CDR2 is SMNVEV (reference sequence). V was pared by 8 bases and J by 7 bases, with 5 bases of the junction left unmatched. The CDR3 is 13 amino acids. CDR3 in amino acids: CASRGQGKNEQFF. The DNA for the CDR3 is TGTGCCAGCCGGGGACAGGGGAAGAATGAGCAGTTCTTC.

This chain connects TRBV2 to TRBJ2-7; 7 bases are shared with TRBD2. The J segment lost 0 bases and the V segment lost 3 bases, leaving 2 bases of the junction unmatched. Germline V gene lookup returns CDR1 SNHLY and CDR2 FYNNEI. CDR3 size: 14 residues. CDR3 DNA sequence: TGTGCCAGCAGTGAGGCTAGCGGCTCCTACGAGCAGTACTTC. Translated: CASSEASGSYEQYF.

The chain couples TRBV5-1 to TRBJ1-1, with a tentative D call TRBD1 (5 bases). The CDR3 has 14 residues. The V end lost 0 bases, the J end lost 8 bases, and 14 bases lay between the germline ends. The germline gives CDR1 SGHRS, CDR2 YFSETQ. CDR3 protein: CASSLEVQGEEAFF. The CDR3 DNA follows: TGCGCCAGCAGCTTGGAGGTGCAGGGTGAGGAAGCTTTCTTT.

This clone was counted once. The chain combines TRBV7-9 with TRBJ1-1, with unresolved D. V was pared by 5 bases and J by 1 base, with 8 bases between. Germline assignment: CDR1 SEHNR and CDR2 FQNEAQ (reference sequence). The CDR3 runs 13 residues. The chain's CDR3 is CASSRHGNTEAFF. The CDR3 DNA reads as TGTGCCAGCAGCCGTCACGGGAACACTGAAGCTTTCTTT.

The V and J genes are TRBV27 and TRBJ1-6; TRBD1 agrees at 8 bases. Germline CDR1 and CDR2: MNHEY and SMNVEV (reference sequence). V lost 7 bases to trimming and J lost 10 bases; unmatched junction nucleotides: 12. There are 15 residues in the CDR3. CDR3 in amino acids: CASNRQGQESSPLHF. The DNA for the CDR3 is TGTGCCAGCAACAGACAGGGACAGGAATCATCACCCCTCCACTTT.

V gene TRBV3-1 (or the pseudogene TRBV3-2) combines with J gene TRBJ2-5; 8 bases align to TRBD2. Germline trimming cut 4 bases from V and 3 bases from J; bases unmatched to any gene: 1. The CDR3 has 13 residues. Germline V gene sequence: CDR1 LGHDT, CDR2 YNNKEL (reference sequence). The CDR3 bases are TGTGCCAGCAGCCTACTAGCGGAAGAGACCCAGTACTTC. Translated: CASSLLAEETQYF.

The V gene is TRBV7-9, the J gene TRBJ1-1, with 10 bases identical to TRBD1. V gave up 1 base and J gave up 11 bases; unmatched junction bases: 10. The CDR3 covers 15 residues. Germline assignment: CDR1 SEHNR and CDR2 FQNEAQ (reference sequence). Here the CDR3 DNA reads TGTGCCAGCAGCTTAGTTGGACAGGGGGGTAGCGCGGCTTTCTTT. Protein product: CASSLVGQGGSAAFF.

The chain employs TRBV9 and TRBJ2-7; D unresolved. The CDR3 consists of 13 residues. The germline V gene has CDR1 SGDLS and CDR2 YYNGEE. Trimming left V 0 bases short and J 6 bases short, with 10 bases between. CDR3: CASSVDVGGEQYF. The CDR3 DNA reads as TGTGCCAGCAGCGTAGATGTGGGTGGCGAGCAGTACTTC.

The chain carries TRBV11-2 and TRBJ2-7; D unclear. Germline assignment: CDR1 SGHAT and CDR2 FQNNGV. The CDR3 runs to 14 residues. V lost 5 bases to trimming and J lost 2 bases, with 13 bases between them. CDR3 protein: CASSALPGTYEQYF. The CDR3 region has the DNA TGTGCCAGCAGCGCCCTCCCGGGTACCTACGAGCAGTACTTC.

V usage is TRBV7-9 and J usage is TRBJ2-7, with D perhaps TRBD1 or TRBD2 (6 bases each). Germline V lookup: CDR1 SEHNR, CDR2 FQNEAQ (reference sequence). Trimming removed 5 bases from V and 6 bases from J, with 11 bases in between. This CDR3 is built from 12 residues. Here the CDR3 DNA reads TGTGCCAGCAGCGCGGGACACCCCGAGCAGTACTTC. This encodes CASSAGHPEQYF.

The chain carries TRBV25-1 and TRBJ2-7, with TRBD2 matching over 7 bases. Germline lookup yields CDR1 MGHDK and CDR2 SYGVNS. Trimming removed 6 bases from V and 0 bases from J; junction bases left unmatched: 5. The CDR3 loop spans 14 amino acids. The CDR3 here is CASSKRDYSYEQYF. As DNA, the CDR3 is TGTGCCAGCAGCAAAAGGGACTACTCCTACGAGCAGTACTTC.